This T cell receptor (beta chain) was captured in a study of blood T cell repertoires in COVID-19 (dated by TCRdb to about 2020). Some background on the complete study: Samples from collaborators originated in the United States, Italy and Spain and spanned both the acute and convalescent phases of COVID-19. The material from the prospective study consisted of cDNA or gDNA derived from T cells, B-cell-depleted T cells, or PBMCs. Deeply sampled blood TCRbeta repertoires from subjects exposed to, actively infected with, or recovered from COVID-19 were included in the dataset. The repertoires were released in a freely available public database meant as a resource for research on the immune response to SARS-CoV-2. The samples were drawn from two sources: the first 160 participants of the ongoing ImmuneRACE study, and approximately 1,300 subjects contributed by 6 global collaborators. Sample metadata almost always included a de-identified subject ID, COVID-19 status, age in years and sex. Where HLA class I and class II types were available, the types were taken from metadata supplied by the sample provider, not from assay-based typing.

A word on this clone: Its antigen specificity is not known. No much larger clone is present one base from it, and per-base qualities are unavailable.

The immunoSEQ Assay, a bias-controlled multiplex PCR, was used to amplify TCRbeta CDR3 regions from genomic DNA. The paper's processing steps were these. The number of nucleated cells in each sample was estimated from the amplification of reference gene primers within the assay. To quantify the absolute abundance of each unique TCRbeta CDR3 rearrangement, sequence reads were collapsed and filtered. Productive Simpson clonality was computed per sample as the square root of Simpson's diversity index over productive rearrangements. TCRdb mirrors the immuneACCESS table, restricted to in-frame sequences. Some clones are absent from its copies; in checked studies, under half trace to an unresolved V gene, and the reason for the others is unknown. That table gives V, J and clone size, and the DNA gave D and trimming. Here the sample has roughly 300,000 clones; around 87% occur a single time. The ten largest clonotypes hold roughly 5.3% of the sample.

The germline V gene sets CDR1 to MRHNA and CDR2 to SNTAGT. Including the terminal cysteine and phenylalanine, the CDR3 comprises 14 residues. Left in the record is the CDR3 DNA by itself, 42 bases read in frame from the first base. The germline V and J ends show losses of 7 bases and 1 base respectively, and no gene match explains 6 bases of the junction. Participants in the prospective study were enrolled through a virtual design, were aged roughly 18 to 90 years, and lived in approximately 24 United States geographic areas. In the prospective study, participants were assigned to cohorts based on the clinical history participants reported in a screening survey and a study questionnaire. ImmuneRACE Cohort 3 recovered participants were defined by two consecutive negative NP/OP PCR tests, healthcare professional clearance, or symptom resolution. Mobile phlebotomists in the prospective study collected whole blood, serum and a nasopharyngeal or oropharyngeal swab from every participant. Additional blood draws and questionnaires over an approximately two-month period could optionally be provided by prospective study participants. Before DNA extraction, blood samples from the prospective study were shipped at room temperature or frozen.

The paper's findings and limits, for the study overall: Clinical and demographic metadata were provided uncurated, with the amount varying by source and participant.

Recombination linked TRBV6-4 to TRBJ2-5, with 7 junctional bases fitting TRBD2. Material: PBMCs or T cells enriched from blood (not recorded which). This TCR was recovered from a woman in her twenties or thirties who had recovered from COVID-19. CDR3 sequence: CASTEWGGQETQYF. In nucleotides, the sequence is TGTGCCAGCACCGAGTGGGGGGGCCAAGAGACCCAGTACTTC.